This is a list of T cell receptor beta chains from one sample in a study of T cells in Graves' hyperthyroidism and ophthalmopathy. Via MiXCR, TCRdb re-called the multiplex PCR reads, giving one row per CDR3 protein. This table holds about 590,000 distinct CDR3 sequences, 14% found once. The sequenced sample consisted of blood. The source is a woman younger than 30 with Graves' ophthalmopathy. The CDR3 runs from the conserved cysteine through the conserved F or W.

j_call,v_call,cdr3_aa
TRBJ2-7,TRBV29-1,CSVEGLGEQYF
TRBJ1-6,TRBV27,CASSLRRNSPLHF
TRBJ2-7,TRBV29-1,CSVGEYEQYF
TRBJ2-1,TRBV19,CASSMEGTEYYNEQFF
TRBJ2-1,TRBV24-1,CATSDPPPGLAGLNLSYNEQFF
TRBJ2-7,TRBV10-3,CAIRLPGRYEQYF
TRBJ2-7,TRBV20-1,CSAYPSGRPYEQYF
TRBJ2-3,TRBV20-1,CSAFDELAGETDTQYF
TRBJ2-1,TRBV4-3,CASSQDNYSDNEQFF
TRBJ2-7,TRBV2,CASSYHPQGYEQYF
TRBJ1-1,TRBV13,CASSFPPTEAFF
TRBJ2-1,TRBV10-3,CATRIRENHNEQFF
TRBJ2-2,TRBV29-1,CSAEGQRGTGELFF
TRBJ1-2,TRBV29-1,CSIWDRAGSDYGYTF
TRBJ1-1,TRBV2,CASSDLSRVGDFYTEAFF
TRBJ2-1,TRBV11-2,CASRVGASAYNNEQFF
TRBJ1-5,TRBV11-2,CASSLGTGKGQPQHF
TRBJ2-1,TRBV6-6,CASSYRRYNEQFF
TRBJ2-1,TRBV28,CASRTLGLGGNEQFF
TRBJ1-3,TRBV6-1,CASSPPGTGTIYF
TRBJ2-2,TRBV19,CASSSPLSTLLNTGELFF
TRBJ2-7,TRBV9,CASSSRDTTYEQYF
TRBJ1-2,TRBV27,CASSLTGTASKRGGYTF
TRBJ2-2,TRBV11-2,CASSPGASGRNTGELFF
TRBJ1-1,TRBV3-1,CASSQTTGAREAFF
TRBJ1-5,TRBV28,CASRHDYRYQPQHF
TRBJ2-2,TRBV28,CASSLISNTGELFF
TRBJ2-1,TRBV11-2,CASSFGAGAPSRAVRQFF
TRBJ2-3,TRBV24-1,CATSDLLMGGTDTQYF
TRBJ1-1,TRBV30,CAWLYWGENMNTEAFF
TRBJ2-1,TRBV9,CASSVGSSGNEQFF
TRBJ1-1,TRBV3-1,CASSQGTGPNTEAFF
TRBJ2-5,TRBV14,CASSQDDPMRAFQETQYF
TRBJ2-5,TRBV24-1,CATSDFGEGEDLQETQYF
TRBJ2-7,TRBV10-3,CAISELGTTYEQYF
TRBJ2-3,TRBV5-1,CASSLGLADATDTQYF
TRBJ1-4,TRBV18,CASGRIGEKLFF
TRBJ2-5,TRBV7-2,CASSLAGPGETQYF
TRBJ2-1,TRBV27,CASSPASGMSPNEQFF
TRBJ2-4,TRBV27,CASSEGQKNIQYF
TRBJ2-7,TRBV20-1,CSARWTGSPYEQYF
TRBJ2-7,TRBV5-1,CASSFAYTEYEQYF
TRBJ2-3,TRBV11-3,CASSPGGSDTQYF
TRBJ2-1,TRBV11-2,CASSPDSQYNEQFF
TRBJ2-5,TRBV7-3,CASSPNRHQETQYF
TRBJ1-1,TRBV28,CASSTALRRAFF
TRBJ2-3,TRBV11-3,CASSPTGGELRTDTQYF
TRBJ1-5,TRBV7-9,CASSLRPDSPWHF
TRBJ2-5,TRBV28,CASSSVRGSPLQETQYF
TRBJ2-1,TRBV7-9,CASSLGGVRYNEQFF
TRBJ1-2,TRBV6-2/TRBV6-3,CASSYSEHPYGYTF